This T cell receptor beta chain was identified in a study of patients and donors after allogeneic stem cell transplantation. Using its own MiXCR run on the RT-PCR reads, TCRdb lists one record per CDR3 protein. The sample lists about a million distinct CDR3 sequences, roughly 17% occurring once. The CDR3 has 16 residues. Trimming left V 3 bases short and J 5 bases short, with 19 bases between. Germline CDR1 and CDR2: SGHDN and FVKESK. This chain links TRBV14 with TRBJ2-5; D ambiguous. The TCR was taken from a human donor who was either an allogeneic HSCT recipient or a stem cell or donor lymphocyte infusion donor (not recorded which). It is not recorded whose cells these are; they may come from a transplant donor. Sequencing was done on a sample of blood, either unsorted or a sorted T cell fraction (not recorded which). Here the CDR3 DNA reads TGTGCCAGCAGCCAGGACGATCTGGGCAAACGGGAGACCCAGTACTTC. This sequence encodes CASSQDDLGKRETQYF. Supplemented by reference TRBV14 and TRBJ2-5, the full variable domain reads EAGVTQFPSHSVIEKGQTVTLRCDPISGHDNLYWYRRVMGKEIKFLLHFVKESKQDESGMPNNRFLAERTGGTYSTLKVQPAELEDSGVYFCASSQDDLGKRETQYFGPGTRLLVL.